This passage covers 15 T cell receptor beta chains from one sample sequenced in a study of OX40 agonist ivuxolimab in advanced cancers. Assay used: immunoSEQ multiplex PCR; TCRdb lists only in-frame clones, some missing. The sample has 55,000 to 70,000 clones, roughly four fifths seen once. The sequenced sample was CD4+ or CD8+ T cells sorted from blood, obtained in a trial of the OX40 agonist ivuxolimab. These receptors all stem from an adult with an advanced solid tumor such as melanoma, head and neck, liver or kidney cancer.

The chain has TRBV6-1 and TRBJ2-7; 9 bases fit TRBD1. The germline CDR1 and CDR2 sequences are MNHNS and SASEGT. The CDR3 has 14 residues. J gave up 5 bases and V 1 base, and 3 bases lay outside the gene matches. The CDR3 DNA follows: TGTGCCAGCAGTGAAGGACAGGGGGGGGACGAGCAGTACTTC. Protein sequence: CASSEGQGGDEQYF.

The genes are TRBV30 and TRBJ1-5, with TRBD1 matching over 7 bases. Germline trimming cut 7 bases from V and 9 bases from J; bases unmatched to any gene: 9. The CDR3 runs to 12 residues. The germline CDR1 and CDR2 sequences are GTSNPN and SVGIG (reference sequence). The DNA of the CDR3 is TGTGCCTATGACAGGGTGGGGTGGCCCCAGCATTTT. It is translated as CAYDRVGWPQHF.

In its sample, this clone was seen a few times. The chain is built from TRBV7-8 and TRBJ1-5; no definite D call. Trimming stripped 5 bases from V and 6 bases from J, with 17 bases between. Looked up from germline, CDR1 is SGHVS and CDR2 is FQNEAQ. CDR3 length equals 15 residues. CDR3 nucleotide sequence: TGTGCCAGCAGCCCGGACTCGGGAGGAGGTCAGCCCCAGCATTTT. It specifies CASSPDSGGGQPQHF.

The chain recombines TRBV7-2 with TRBJ2-5, with 7 bases fitting TRBD1. V lost 5 bases, J lost 4 bases, and 7 bases stayed unmatched. The CDR3 consists of 14 residues. Germline V gives CDR1 SGHTA, CDR2 FQGNSA. In DNA form, the CDR3 reads TGTGCCAGCAGCCCCAAGGGGGCACTAGAGACCCAGTACTTC. This translates into CASSPKGALETQYF.

The chain combines TRBV5-8 with TRBJ1-5; D is unclear. V was shortened by 0 bases and J by 1 base, with 8 bases between the two germline ends. The CDR3 contains 15 residues. Germline CDR1 and CDR2: SGHTS and YDEGEE. CDR3 protein: CASSLGTVSNQPQHF. Written as DNA, the CDR3 is TGTGCCAGCAGCTTGGGGACGGTAAGCAATCAGCCCCAGCATTTT. The variable domain in full, completed from reference TRBV5-8 and TRBJ1-5, reads EAGVTQSPTHLIKTRGQQATLRCSPISGHTSVYWYQQALGLGLQFLLWYDEGEERNRGNFPPRFSGRQFPNYSSELNVNALELEDSALYLCASSLGTVSNQPQHFGDGTRLSIL.

The chain couples TRBV7-3 to TRBJ2-1, with 13 nucleotides matching TRBD2. In germline, CDR1 is SGHTA, CDR2 FQGTGA. Trimming removed 6 bases from V and 5 bases from J; junction bases left unmatched: 4. The CDR3 sequence is 15 residues long. CDR3 DNA: TGTGCCAGCAGTTGGACTAGCGGGAGAGACAATGAGCAGTTCTTC. Amino acids: CASSWTSGRDNEQFF.

The chain is built from TRBV11-3 and TRBJ2-7; possible D gene TRBD1, 5 bases. Germline lookup yields CDR1 SGHNT and CDR2 YENEEA. Trimming removed 0 bases from V and 0 bases from J, with 6 bases in between. The CDR3 length is 14 residues. For the CDR3, the DNA is TGTGCCAGCAGCTTAGAACAGGCCTCCTACGAGCAGTACTTC. Encoded protein: CASSLEQASYEQYF.

This chain uses TRBV10-2 with TRBJ1-5; 7 nucleotides match TRBD1. V lost 4 bases to trimming and J lost 7 bases; unmatched junction nucleotides: 10. The CDR3 runs to 15 residues. The germline gives CDR1 WSHSY, CDR2 SAAADI. The CDR3 spells CASSVEGALGQPQHF. CDR3 coding DNA: TGCGCCAGCAGTGTGGAGGGGGCTTTGGGCCAGCCCCAGCATTTT.

The chain joins TRBV6-5 to TRBJ2-3, with a tentative D call TRBD1 (6 bases). Trimming removed 6 bases from V and 6 bases from J, with 16 bases in between. The CDR3 loop spans 14 amino acids. Germline-derived CDR1 and CDR2 are MNHEY and SVGAGI. The CDR3 region is CASRENRVSDTQYF. CDR3 in DNA: TGTGCCAGCAGGGAGAACAGGGTCTCGGATACGCAGTATTTT.

This clone has a handful of counts. This chain joins TRBV4-2 and TRBJ2-3; 14 nucleotides match TRBD2. With V trimmed by 0 bases and J by 0 bases, 5 bases remained unmatched. The CDR3 runs 19 residues. Germline assignment: CDR1 LGHNA and CDR2 YNFKEQ. CDR3 coding DNA: TGTGCCAGCAGCCAAGATGGGACTAGCGGGGGATCTAGCACAGATACGCAGTATTTT. Translated: CASSQDGTSGGSSTDTQYF.

The chain combines TRBV6-1 with TRBJ2-5; 10 bases agree with TRBD2. V gave up 2 bases and J gave up 5 bases; unmatched junction bases: 8. Germline V lookup: CDR1 MNHNS, CDR2 SASEGT. The CDR3 has 16 residues. Written as DNA, the CDR3 is TGTGCCAGCAGTGAATCAAGCGGGGGGGCCGGGGAGACCCAGTACTTC. Translating gives CASSESSGGAGETQYF.

This chain uses TRBV7-3 with TRBJ1-5; TRBD1 agrees at 9 bases. This CDR3 has 15 amino acids. Losses at the gene ends were 5 bases for V and 5 bases for J; bases not matched to a gene: 7. Germline V lookup: CDR1 SGHTA, CDR2 FQGTGA. CDR3 DNA: TGTGCCAGCAGCCCGGGACAGGGTCTGGATCAGCCCCAGCATTTT. Its protein product is CASSPGQGLDQPQHF.

The chain combines TRBV5-7 with TRBJ2-3; 7 bases align to TRBD1. TRBV5-7 is filed as an ORF, its function uncertain. CDR3 size: 14 residues. Trimming removed 4 bases from V and 3 bases from J; junction bases left unmatched: 5. The CDR3 DNA reads TGTGCCAGCAGCAAGGGGACAGCTACAGATACGCAGTATTTT. Its translation: CASSKGTATDTQYF.

This clone has just one count. The chain joins TRBV18 to TRBJ2-4; the match to TRBD2 covers 7 bases. With 6 bases clipped from V and 6 bases from J, the junction kept 11 bases outside the gene matches. Germline CDR1 KGHSH, CDR2 LQKENI. The CDR3 covers 15 residues. The CDR3 here is CASSIVGGGRNIQYF. CDR3 bases: TGTGCCAGCTCGATAGTGGGCGGGGGAAGAAACATTCAGTACTTC.

This rearrangement joins TRBV28 to TRBJ2-3, with D perhaps TRBD2 (6 bases). Germline CDR1 and CDR2: MDHEN and SYDVKM. This CDR3 contains 15 residues. Trimming shortened V by 5 bases and J by 2 bases, and 14 bases separated the two germline ends. In DNA, the CDR3 is TGTGCCAGCAGTCCTCCCGCGGGGAACACAGATACGCAGTATTTT. This codes for CASSPPAGNTDTQYF. Variable domain in full (rest from reference TRBV28 and TRBJ2-3): DVKVTQSSRYLVKRTGEKVFLECVQDMDHENMFWYRQDPGLGLRLIYFSYDVKMKEKGDIPEGYSVSREKKERFSLILESASTNQTSMYLCASSPPAGNTDTQYFGPGTRLTVL.